The 22 T cell receptor beta chains given below trace back to one sample, sequenced in a study of graft-versus-host responses after intestinal transplantation. Intraepithelial lymphocytes and lamina propria lymphocytes were released through processing of graft tissue. Using immunoSEQ multiplex PCR, the repertoire was profiled, and TCRdb retains in-frame clones only, with some absent. The sample contains fewer than 20,000 clones, around three quarters of which appear only once. The sequenced sample was ileum tissue, obtained roughly 460 days after intestinal transplant. These TCRs come from a human patient who received an intestinal transplant, so some T cells may come from the graft donor.

This clone was seen a single time. This chain connects TRBV6-5 to TRBJ2-5; TRBD2 aligns across 13 bases. CDR1 and CDR2 from the germline V gene are MNHEY and SVGAGI. Trimming at V came to 5 bases and at J to 11 bases, leaving 8 bases not matched to a gene. This CDR3 has 14 residues. CDR3: CASSRGLAGFEQYF. Written as DNA, the CDR3 is TGTGCCAGCAGTAGGGGACTAGCGGGGTTTGAGCAGTACTTC.

The chain recombines TRBV25-1 with TRBJ2-7; D call uncertain. Trimming removed 3 bases from V and 5 bases from J, with 20 bases in between. This CDR3 is built from 16 residues. The germline gives CDR1 MGHDK, CDR2 SYGVNS. The CDR3 bases are TGTGCCAGCAGTGACGGGTCCTGGGGTGGGTTCCACGAGCAGTACTTC. Translating it yields CASSDGSWGGFHEQYF.

This chain uses TRBV11-3 with TRBJ2-1; weak D call: TRBD2 (5 bases). The CDR3 loop spans 15 amino acids. CDR1 is SGHNT, CDR2 YENEEA, per germline. The ends were cut back, 5 bases at V and 3 bases at J, with 14 bases in the middle. CDR3 loop: CASSPGRGSYNEQFF. CDR3 nucleotides: TGTGCCAGCAGCCCTGGACGGGGTAGCTACAATGAGCAGTTCTTC.

This chain uses TRBV19 with TRBJ1-1; no definite D call. V lost 7 bases and J lost 3, with 21 bases in between. The CDR3 extends over 16 amino acids. From germline, CDR1 is LNHDA and CDR2 SQIVND (reference sequence). CDR3 residues: CASTGRRRGYDTEAFF. The CDR3 DNA follows: TGTGCCAGTACCGGACGAAGGCGCGGGTACGACACTGAAGCTTTCTTT. Full variable domain (outside the CDR3, taken from reference TRBV19 and TRBJ1-1): DGGITQSPKYLFRKEGQNVTLSCEQNLNHDAMYWYRQDPGQGLRLIYYSQIVNDFQKGDIAEGYSVSREKKESFPLTVTSAQKNPTAFYLCASTGRRRGYDTEAFFGQGTRLTVV.

This clone was observed a single time. This specimen includes other DNA sequences encoding the same CDR3. The rearrangement uses TRBV6-1 and TRBJ1-2; tentatively, D is TRBD1 (5 bases). The CDR3 sequence is 14 residues long. V lost 6 bases and J 4 bases, leaving 15 bases between the germline ends. The germline gives CDR1 MNHNS, CDR2 SASEGT. The CDR3: CASRVAGLVYGYTF. The CDR3 coding sequence is TGTGCCAGCAGGGTGGCGGGACTTGTCTATGGCTACACCTTC.

This chain connects TRBV5-6 to TRBJ1-6, with a possible D match to TRBD1 (5 bases). V gave up 0 bases and J gave up 7 bases, with 8 bases separating them. The CDR3 covers 14 residues. The V gene's germline CDR1 is SGHDT and CDR2 YYEEEE. The CDR3 region is CASSLEPGNSPLHF. The CDR3 DNA is TGTGCCAGCAGCTTGGAACCAGGGAATTCACCCCTCCACTTT. The complete variable domain, with remaining parts taken from reference TRBV5-6 and TRBJ1-6, reads DAGVTQSPTHLIKTRGQQVTLRCSPKSGHDTVSWYQQALGQGPQFIFQYYEEEERQRGNFPDRFSGHQFPNYSSELNVNALLLGDSALYLCASSLEPGNSPLHFGNGTRLTVT.

CDR3 nucleotides: TGTGCTAGTGGTTTGGTACGGGGCGTCCGGGCCCCCACCCTCCACTTT. Its protein product is CASGLVRGVRAPTLHF. The V and J genes are TRBV12-5 and TRBJ1-6, with a possible D match to TRBD1 (5 bases). The CDR3 is made up of 16 amino acids. V dropped 0 bases and J dropped 14 bases, with 20 bases sitting between them. CDR1 LGHNT and CDR2 FRNRAP come from the germline V gene. The entire variable domain, with the rest obtained from reference TRBV12-5 and TRBJ1-6, is as follows: DARVTQTPRHKVTEMGQEVTMRCQPILGHNTVFWYRQTMMQGLELLAYFRNRAPLDDSGMPKDRFSAEMPDATLATLKIQPSEPRDSAVYFCASGLVRGVRAPTLHFGNGTRLTVT.

The rearrangement uses TRBV19 and TRBJ1-1; tentatively, D is TRBD1 (5 bases). The V and J ends lost 0 bases and 1 base respectively, with 12 bases between them. The CDR3 spans 16 residues. Germline lookup yields CDR1 LNHDA and CDR2 SQIVND (reference sequence). CDR3 residues: CASSIDRVGGNTEAFF. The CDR3 DNA reads TGTGCCAGTAGTATAGATCGAGTCGGGGGGAACACTGAAGCTTTCTTT.

Concerning this clone itself: Other nucleotide sequences in the sample specify the same CDR3. The chain employs TRBV9 and TRBJ1-5; tentative D call: TRBD1 (5 bases). This CDR3 spans 15 amino acids. V was clipped by 4 bases and J by 4 bases, with 15 bases between them. Germline CDR1 reads SGDLS; CDR2 reads YYNGEE. CDR3 amino acids: CASSPRPDINQPQHF. The CDR3 DNA follows: TGTGCCAGCAGCCCGCGTCCGGACATAAATCAGCCCCAGCATTTT.

The chain carries TRBV5-1 and TRBJ2-1; 11 bases align to TRBD2. Looked up from germline, CDR1 is SGHRS and CDR2 is YFSETQ. CDR3 length: 14 residues. The V segment lost 4 bases and the J segment 6 bases; nucleotides outside the gene matches: 3. The DNA for the CDR3 is TGCGCCAGCAGCGTTAGCGGGGGGGCCAATGAGCAGTTCTTC. This encodes CASSVSGGANEQFF.

V and J are TRBV15 and TRBJ2-3, with D unclear. Germline V gene data show CDR1 as LNHNV and CDR2 as YYDKDF (reference sequence). The CDR3 has 12 amino acids. V lost 5 bases, J lost 1 base, and 4 bases lay in between. The CDR3 loop reads CATSWRTDTQYF. As DNA, the CDR3 is TGTGCCACCAGCTGGCGCACAGATACGCAGTATTTT. Supplemented by reference TRBV15 and TRBJ2-3, the full variable domain reads DAMVIQNPRYQVTQFGKPVTLSCSQTLNHNVMYWYQQKSSQAPKLLFHYYDKDFNNEADTPDNFQSRRPNTSFCFLDIRSPGLGDTAMYLCATSWRTDTQYFGPGTRLTVL.

V gene TRBV15 combines with J gene TRBJ1-6; D ambiguous. V lost 4 bases to trimming and J lost 6 bases, with 13 bases between them. Germline CDR1 reads LNHNV; CDR2 reads YYDKDF (reference sequence). The CDR3 spans 15 residues. The CDR3 region is CATSKRLGGNSPLHF. The CDR3 coding sequence is TGTGCCACCAGCAAGCGACTCGGTGGTAATTCACCCCTCCACTTT.

The chain has TRBV7-2 and TRBJ2-3; 10 bases line up with TRBD2. Trimming took 4 bases from V and 5 from J; bases not matched to a gene: 9. The CDR3 covers 16 residues. The germline V gene encodes CDR1 SGHTA and CDR2 FQGNSA. CDR3 in DNA: TGTGCCAGCAGCTCCACGCTAGCGGGAGTTGGAGATACGCAGTATTTT. Amino acid sequence: CASSSTLAGVGDTQYF.

This clone was recorded a few times. V and J are TRBV2 and TRBJ1-6; D perhaps matches TRBD1 (5 bases). Germline lookup yields CDR1 SNHLY and CDR2 FYNNEI. With 10 bases removed from V and 14 bases from J, the gap between germline ends came to 27 bases. The CDR3 covers 15 residues. CDR3 sequence (DNA): TGTGCCACAGACCACGGGGCAGCCAGCTCTTCGGCCCTCCACTTT. It specifies CATDHGAASSSALHF. The entire variable domain, with the rest obtained from reference TRBV2 and TRBJ1-6, is as follows: EPEVTQTPSHQVTQMGQEVILRCVPISNHLYFYWYRQILGQKVEFLVSFYNNEISEKSEIFDDQFSVERPDGSNFTLKIRSTKLEDSAMYFCATDHGAASSSALHFGNGTRLTVT.

The chain has TRBV25-1 and TRBJ1-2, with D possibly being TRBD1 (6 bases). V was trimmed by 0 bases and J by 8 bases, leaving 13 bases between them. Germline lookup yields CDR1 MGHDK and CDR2 SYGVNS. This CDR3 spans 14 amino acids. The CDR3 loop reads CASSEYWGRGGYTF. DNA for the CDR3: TGTGCCAGCAGTGAATATTGGGGTAGGGGGGGCTACACCTTC.

About this clone: Other DNA sequences of this sample code for an identical CDR3. The chain uses TRBV15 and TRBJ2-3, with 12 bases that match TRBD2. This CDR3 spans 16 amino acids. With V trimmed by 3 bases and J by 4 bases, 5 bases remained unmatched. CDR1 is LNHNV, CDR2 YYDKDF, per germline (reference sequence). The chain's CDR3 is CATSSGASGGADTQYF. In DNA form, the CDR3 reads TGTGCCACCAGCAGCGGGGCTAGCGGGGGGGCAGATACGCAGTATTTT.

This clone qualifies as medium-sized (0.01 to 0.1%). This chain joins TRBV4-1 and TRBJ2-1, with D perhaps TRBD1 (7 bases). V was clipped by 3 bases and J by 0 bases, with 30 bases between them. CDR3 size: 22 residues. Per the germline V gene, CDR1 is MGHRA and CDR2 is YSYEKL. The CDR3 loop reads CASSQGPVTGMVAESSYNEQFF. The CDR3 DNA is TGCGCCAGCAGCCAGGGCCCCGTGACAGGGATGGTAGCGGAAAGCTCCTACAATGAGCAGTTCTTC.

CDR3 sequence reads: CASGPSQLENEQFF. As DNA, the CDR3 is TGTGCTAGTGGTCCCTCCCAACTAGAGAATGAGCAGTTCTTC. The chain joins TRBV12-5 to TRBJ2-1, with D maybe TRBD2 (5 bases). V gave up 5 bases and J gave up 7 bases, with 15 bases separating them. There are 14 residues in the CDR3. Germline lookup yields CDR1 LGHNT and CDR2 FRNRAP.

This chain links TRBV9 with TRBJ1-5; 7 positions agree with TRBD1. Germline CDR1 is SGDLS and CDR2 is YYNGEE. The trim removed 0 bases at V and 6 bases at J, leaving 6 bases unmatched. The CDR3 runs to 15 residues. CDR3 sequence reads: CASSVDQGEAQPQHF. In DNA, the CDR3 is TGTGCCAGCAGCGTAGACCAGGGGGAGGCTCAGCCCCAGCATTTT.

As concerns this clone: Other DNA sequences in this sample translate to the same CDR3. J is TRBJ1-2 and V is TRBV6-5; no definite D call. The germline CDR1 and CDR2 sequences are MNHEY and SVGAGI. This CDR3 contains 13 residues. Trimming shortened V by 2 bases and J by 2 bases, and 6 bases separated the two germline ends. Here the CDR3 DNA reads TGTGCCAGCAGTTACGAGGGAAACTATGGCTACACCTTC. Translating gives CASSYEGNYGYTF.

V usage is TRBV2 and J usage is TRBJ2-5, with TRBD2 matching 7 bases. The DNA end lines up better with TRBJ2-7; the J call may be wrong. The CDR3 is 13 amino acids. Looked up from germline, CDR1 is SNHLY and CDR2 is FYNNEI. CDR3 DNA: TGTGCCAGCAGGGGGGACTACTCCTACGAGCAGTACTTC. This gives the protein CASRGDYSYEQYF.

This clone was seen more than once but under ten times. This chain connects TRBV2 to TRBJ1-4; 9 bases fit TRBD1. The CDR3 is made up of 15 amino acids. The junction had 8 bases not matched to a gene; V was cut back by 3 bases and J by 9 bases. Germline V lookup: CDR1 SNHLY, CDR2 FYNNEI. CDR3 region: CASSDTGQGRKKLFF. The CDR3 region has the DNA TGTGCCAGCAGTGATACGGGACAGGGTAGAAAAAAACTGTTTTTT.